This T cell receptor beta chain was documented in a study of T cells after yellow fever vaccination (dated 2019 in TCRdb). Looking at the study overall: Libraries from fractions with low cell numbers were prepared with the SMART-Seq v4 Ultra Low Input RNA kit. To follow T-cell clones before and after both primary and booster YFV17D yellow fever vaccination, bulk TCR alpha and beta repertoires underwent longitudinal sequencing. Two healthy male donors, one aged 18 to 29 and one aged 30 to 40 years, were included in the cohort. Bulk PBMC replicates and cell subsets were isolated from blood drawn at multiple timepoints before and after both primary and secondary immunization.

Broad study findings and their caveats: The secondary T-cell response was weaker than the primary response but faster, peaking on day 5 instead of day 15. A small share of clonotypes was detected in both CD4 and CD8 compartments, with the overlap likely arising from convergent recombination. After the booster, most clones that had expanded after primary vaccination were detected again (nearly 98% of CD4 and over 75% of CD8), suggesting broad maintenance of memory. The study included only a couple of donors, which limits how far the findings can be generalized. Computational filtering was required because FACS-sorted repertoires could contain abundant contaminating clonotypes from the bulk population.

The sample's treatment or condition, from its label and the paper: live attenuated yellow fever vaccine strain. At every blood-draw timepoint, two biological replicates of bulk PBMCs were collected. PBMCs were isolated from peripheral blood using a standard Ficoll-Paque protocol. TriZol was used to extract RNA from bulk PBMCs, CD4 and CD8 fractions, and dextramer-positive and dextramer-negative fractions. In this sample, this clonotype turned up a few times. What antigen it recognizes has not been identified. No base qualities exist here, and no much larger clone lies one base off it. The CDR3 contains 13 residues, cysteine and phenylalanine counted. The kept DNA is CDR3 alone, 39 bases in frame from the first base. CDR1 and CDR2, looked up from the germline V gene (reference sequence), are DFQATT and SNEGSKA. V was cut back by 1 base and J by 0 bases, leaving a gap of 5 bases between them. TCR cDNA was synthesized by 5'RACE template switching, through which a universal primer site and unique molecular identifiers were introduced. Priming for cDNA synthesis came from both the TCR alpha and TCR beta constant segments. Two PCR steps were used to amplify libraries, with sample barcodes and sequencing adapters being added in the second step. Libraries were sequenced on Illumina HiSeq 2500 (2x100 bp) or NovaSeq (2x150 bp). In the source study's methods: MIGEC handled demultiplexing of reads and collapsing into UMI consensus sequences, while MiXCR performed V(D)J alignment. Using edgeR on replicate PBMC samples, clonotypes were called vaccine-responding if FDR was below 0.01 and the log2 fold change was above 5 up to day 15. Bulk clonotypes were assigned CD4 or CD8 identity according to which sequenced CD4 or CD8 repertoire held them at higher abundance. Clones were called with MiXCR by TCRdb after fastp trimmed the public reads at Q25, and only in-frame beta chains were retained. Each entry is one CDR3 protein sequence, shown with its most common DNA and genes. The V and J calls and clone size are TCRdb's, not the authors'. The sample includes roughly 500,000 distinct CDR3 sequences, with 15% to 20% observed a single time. In total, the top ten clones hold approximately 15% of the sample.

The rearrangement combines TRBV20-1 with TRBJ2-3; the D gene assignment is ambiguous. This clonotype was obtained from a man aged 25 to 40 who received the YFV17D yellow fever vaccine. The sequenced sample was PBMCs, obtained 15 days after the yellow fever booster vaccination. This receptor has the CDR3 CSARVPSTDTQYF. The bases read TGCAGTGCTAGAGTCCCTAGCACAGATACGCAGTATTTT.